The 22 T cell receptor beta chains reported below all come from one sample, sequenced in a study of cytotoxic CD8 clonotypes in ibrutinib-treated CLL. TCRdb's table, derived via immunoSEQ multiplex PCR, lists solely in-frame clones and lacks some. The data hold hundreds of thousands of clones, with over 60% observed a single time. Sequences were derived from PBMCs, sampled after 36 months of ibrutinib treatment. The receptors originated from a human donor with chronic lymphocytic leukemia.

J is TRBJ2-3 and V is TRBV19, with D perhaps matching TRBD1 (6 bases). Germline V gene sequence: CDR1 LNHDA, CDR2 SQIVND (reference sequence). V dropped 6 bases and J dropped 2 bases, with 15 bases sitting between them. This CDR3 comprises 15 residues. The CDR3 nucleotides read TGTGCCAGTAGGCAGGGGATAACACCCACAGATACGCAGTATTTT. It encodes CASRQGITPTDTQYF.

J is TRBJ2-7 and V is TRBV29-1, with 9 bases aligning to TRBD1. Germline-derived CDR1 and CDR2 are SQVTM and ANQGSEA. Trimming cost V 5 bases and J 7 bases; bases outside gene matches: 3. The CDR3 has 11 residues. CDR3 residues: CSVIGQGEQYF. The DNA for the CDR3 is TGCAGCGTTATAGGACAGGGGGAGCAGTACTTC.

The genes are TRBV29-1 and TRBJ2-7; D is possibly TRBD2 (7 bases). The germline gives CDR1 SQVTM, CDR2 ANQGSEA. Trimming removed 1 base from V and 4 bases from J, with 14 bases in between. There are 14 residues in the CDR3. CDR3 nucleotides: TGCAGCGTTGAAGGGGGAGGGGGACATTACGAGCAGTACTTC. Protein product: CSVEGGGGHYEQYF.

V and J are TRBV4-1 and TRBJ2-5, with TRBD1 matching over 7 bases. CDR3 size: 16 residues. V lost 1 base to trimming and J lost 2 bases; unmatched junction nucleotides: 7. The germline V gene encodes CDR1 MGHRA and CDR2 YSYEKL. The CDR3 reads CASSQGTGTRQETQYF. The CDR3 DNA reads TGCGCCAGCAGCCAAGGGACAGGAACTAGACAAGAGACCCAGTACTTC.

The J gene is TRBJ1-1, the V gene TRBV10-3; TRBD1 might be the D (6 bases). The germline V gene has CDR1 ENHRY and CDR2 SYGVKD. V was cut by 8 bases and J by 0 bases, with 16 bases left in between. The CDR3 runs 15 residues. CDR3 sequence reads: CAIQRGAAVNTEAFF. The CDR3 DNA is TGTGCCATCCAGAGGGGGGCAGCCGTGAACACTGAAGCTTTCTTT.

The rearrangement links TRBV29-1 to TRBJ2-7; 10 bases fit TRBD1. The CDR3 loop spans 13 amino acids. Germline assignment: CDR1 SQVTM and CDR2 ANQGSEA. Unmatched junction bases numbered 6, after V lost 4 bases and J lost 6 bases. The CDR3 loop reads CSVAGTGEGEQYF. DNA of the CDR3: TGCAGCGTTGCAGGGACAGGGGAGGGCGAGCAGTACTTC.

The chain has TRBV10-1 and TRBJ2-7; 8 bases agree with TRBD2. The J segment lost 0 bases and the V segment lost 6 bases, leaving 7 bases of the junction unmatched. Germline V gene lookup returns CDR1 WNHNN and CDR2 SYGVQD (reference sequence). The CDR3 contains 15 residues. The CDR3 DNA follows: TGCGCCAGCAGCGAAACTAGCGGCCCCTCCTACGAGCAGTACTTC. This gives the protein CASSETSGPSYEQYF.

In its sample, this clone was seen once. The chain uses TRBV7-9 and TRBJ1-2; D remains ambiguous. This CDR3 is 12 amino acids long. V lost 2 bases and J lost 8, with 9 bases in between. Germline CDR1 is SEHNR and CDR2 is FQNEAQ (reference sequence). The CDR3 bases are TGTGCCAGCAGCTTATCGGGTGGAGGCTACACCTTC. As protein: CASSLSGGGYTF.

This chain connects TRBV19 to TRBJ1-2, with a weak D call TRBD1 (6 bases). Germline V gene lookup returns CDR1 LNHDA and CDR2 SQIVND (reference sequence). Trimming took 6 bases from V and 4 from J, leaving 12 bases between them. This CDR3 spans 13 amino acids. This CDR3 reads CASRHTGTYGYTF. In DNA form, the CDR3 reads TGTGCCAGTAGGCATACAGGGACCTATGGCTACACCTTC.

The rearrangement links TRBV27 to TRBJ2-2; a possible D gene is TRBD1 (6 bases). The CDR3 runs to 15 residues. Germline CDR1 MNHEY, CDR2 SMNVEV (reference sequence). The ends were cut back, 5 bases at V and 1 base at J, with 11 bases in the middle. This CDR3 reads CASSNRDRNTGELFF. The CDR3 coding sequence is TGTGCCAGCAGTAACAGGGATCGGAACACCGGGGAGCTGTTTTTT.

In its sample, this clone was seen a few times. The chain recombines TRBV7-8 with TRBJ2-7; tentative D call: TRBD2 (5 bases). The CDR3 is made up of 13 amino acids. Germline V CDR1 and CDR2: SGHVS, FQNEAQ. Trimming cost V 5 bases and J 3 bases, with 11 bases left between them. The CDR3 coding sequence is TGTGCCAGCAGCAAGAACCGGGACTACGAGCAGTACTTC. Translation: CASSKNRDYEQYF.

The chain employs TRBV5-6 and TRBJ1-4; no clear D. CDR3 length: 15 residues. Germline V gene data show CDR1 as SGHDT and CDR2 as YYEEEE. The germline V and J ends were trimmed by 4 bases and 8 bases, with 18 bases remaining between them. The CDR3 sequence: CASSRGFGLREKLFF. CDR3 coding DNA: TGTGCCAGCAGCAGAGGCTTCGGATTACGGGAAAAACTGTTTTTT.

The chain is built from TRBV2 and TRBJ2-2; 12 bases fit TRBD2. The CDR3 runs 15 residues. Unmatched junction bases numbered 5, after V lost 8 bases and J lost 4 bases. From germline, CDR1 is SNHLY and CDR2 FYNNEI. The CDR3 here is CASSGLAGFTGELFF. In DNA, the CDR3 is TGTGCCAGCTCAGGACTAGCGGGATTCACCGGGGAGCTGTTTTTT.

This rearrangement joins TRBV7-6 to TRBJ2-3; TRBD1 matches at 9 bases. This CDR3 region has 15 residues. Germline V gives CDR1 SGHVS, CDR2 FNYEAQ. With 2 bases clipped from V and 6 bases from J, the junction kept 6 bases outside the gene matches. The CDR3 spells CASSLRGQGTDTQYF. The CDR3 coding sequence is TGTGCCAGCAGCTTACGCGGACAGGGGACGGATACGCAGTATTTT.

CDR3 amino acids: CASSIGGQDYGYTF. The CDR3 DNA reads as TGTGCCAGTAGTATAGGCGGACAGGACTATGGCTACACCTTC. This chain joins TRBV19 and TRBJ1-2; 7 bases match TRBD1. V was pared by 1 base and J by 3 bases, with 2 bases of the junction left unmatched. Germline CDR1 LNHDA, CDR2 SQIVND (reference sequence). The CDR3 is 14 amino acids.

This clone showed up just once. The CDR3 nucleotides are TGTGCCAGCAGCGCCCGGACAGGGCGAGACCACTATGGCTACACCTTC. Amino acids: CASSARTGRDHYGYTF. The chain links TRBV9 to TRBJ1-2; 8 nucleotides align to TRBD1. Germline assignment: CDR1 SGDLS and CDR2 YYNGEE. The J segment lost 3 bases and the V segment lost 3 bases, leaving 10 bases of the junction unmatched. The CDR3 extends over 16 amino acids.

V usage is TRBV7-9 and J usage is TRBJ1-1; TRBD1 might be the D (5 bases). The germline CDR1 and CDR2 sequences are SEHNR and FQNEAQ (reference sequence). The CDR3 extends over 13 amino acids. The ends were cut back, 1 base at V and 8 bases at J, with 11 bases in the middle. The CDR3 nucleotides read TGTGCCAGCAGCTTAGTGCAGGGAGAAGAAGCTTTCTTT. Encoded protein: CASSLVQGEEAFF.

The chain has TRBV7-8 and TRBJ1-2; D is unclear. CDR1 is SGHVS, CDR2 FQNEAQ, per germline. V was trimmed by 2 bases and J by 1 base, leaving 11 bases between them. The CDR3 spans 15 residues. The CDR3 spells CASSLTVRDNYGYTF. The CDR3 nucleotides are TGTGCCAGCAGCTTAACGGTTCGGGATAACTATGGCTACACCTTC.

V gene TRBV5-4 combines with J gene TRBJ2-3; TRBD2 matches 8 bases. Germline trimming cut 0 bases from V and 2 bases from J; bases unmatched to any gene: 2. Germline V gene data show CDR1 as SGHNT and CDR2 as YYREEE (reference sequence). The CDR3 loop spans 15 amino acids. CDR3 in amino acids: CASSLGGRNTDTQYF. In DNA, the CDR3 is TGTGCCAGCAGCTTGGGCGGGAGGAACACAGATACGCAGTATTTT.

The chain employs TRBV4-1 and TRBJ1-1; D remains ambiguous. V lost 2 bases and J 7 bases, leaving 14 bases between the germline ends. The CDR3 runs 14 residues. Germline assignment: CDR1 MGHRA and CDR2 YSYEKL. The CDR3 reads CASSQLKGSSEAFF. The DNA of the CDR3 is TGCGCCAGCAGCCAATTAAAAGGTTCCAGTGAAGCTTTCTTT.

This sequence joins TRBV6-5 and TRBJ2-1; no reliable D call. Trimming pared 2 bases from V and 9 bases from J, leaving 8 bases between. The CDR3 is made up of 12 amino acids. Germline V gives CDR1 MNHEY, CDR2 SVGAGI. The CDR3 region has the DNA TGTGCCAGCAGTTACCCCCCGGGTGAGCAGTTCTTC. Encoded protein: CASSYPPGEQFF.

This chain connects TRBV2 to TRBJ2-5; 7 bases are shared with TRBD1. The CDR3 covers 14 residues. Looked up from germline, CDR1 is SNHLY and CDR2 is FYNNEI. Trimming cost V 7 bases and J 5 bases; bases outside gene matches: 10. The chain's CDR3 is CASIPNRGQETQYF. The CDR3 coding sequence is TGTGCCAGCATCCCGAATAGGGGACAGGAGACCCAGTACTTC.